This T cell receptor beta chain derives from a study of T cell repertoires in cytomegalovirus infection. Study-wide context: HLA-B-restricted CMV epitopes that are well studied, plus recently identified HLA-C-restricted ones, were used by the study. Public TCR beta signature analysis indicated the presence of both CMV infection and matching HLA type. Findings of the study overall: In two of eight donors, the top clonotype was HLA-C-restricted CMV-specific.

TCRdb processed the reads anew with MiXCR; each CDR3 protein has one entry. The table lists approximately 500,000 distinct CDR3 sequences, 30% to 40% of them singletons, with roughly 15% in the top ten. This clonotype came up a few times. Antigen: not known. The CDR3 length is 12 residues. CDR1 and CDR2 (germline): SGHRS, YFSETQ. Trimming shortened V by 4 bases and J by 6 bases, and 10 bases separated the two germline ends. The TCR comes from a human donor in good health (CMV status not recorded). Some clones in this sample may be carry-over from other donors' samples. V and J are TRBV5-1 and TRBJ1-2; D not certain. The sample consisted of cultured PBMCs, taken from culture after CMV antigen stimulation. CDR3 sequence (DNA): TGCGCCAGCAGCCTGGACCGAGATGGCTACACCTTC. It codes for CASSLDRDGYTF.